This T cell receptor (beta chain) was observed in a study of technical replicates of blood from a handful of donors. Per germline, CDR1 GTSNPN and CDR2 SVGIG (reference sequence). V was shortened by 2 bases and J by 2 bases, with 10 bases between the two germline ends. The CDR3 contains 13 residues. Libraries were prepared by immunoSEQ multiplex PCR; TCRdb keeps only in-frame clonotypes and omits some of them. The table lists 75,000 to 100,000 clones, around nine tenths of them singletons, with roughly 0.25% in the top ten. The clonotype comes from a human donor in good health. This chain connects TRBV30 to TRBJ2-7, with D uncertain. The specimen was T cells isolated from PBMCs. The CDR3 is CAWSIYETYEQYF. Written as DNA, the CDR3 is TGTGCCTGGAGTATCTATGAAACCTACGAGCAGTACTTC.